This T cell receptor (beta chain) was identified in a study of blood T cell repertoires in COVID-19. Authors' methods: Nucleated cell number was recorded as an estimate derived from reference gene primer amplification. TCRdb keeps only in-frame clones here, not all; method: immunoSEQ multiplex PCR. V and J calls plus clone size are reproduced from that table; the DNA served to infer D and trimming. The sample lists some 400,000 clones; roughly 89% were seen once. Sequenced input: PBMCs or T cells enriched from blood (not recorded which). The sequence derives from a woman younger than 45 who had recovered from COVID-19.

CDR3 coding DNA: TGTGCCAGCAGCGTCTCAGCGGGGCTCACAGATACGCAGTATTTT. Translation: CASSVSAGLTDTQYF. V and J are TRBV5-6 and TRBJ2-3; 7 positions match TRBD2. The CDR3 runs 15 residues. The V gene's germline CDR1 is SGHDT and CDR2 YYEEEE. V lost 4 bases and J lost 2; bases outside the gene matches: 7.